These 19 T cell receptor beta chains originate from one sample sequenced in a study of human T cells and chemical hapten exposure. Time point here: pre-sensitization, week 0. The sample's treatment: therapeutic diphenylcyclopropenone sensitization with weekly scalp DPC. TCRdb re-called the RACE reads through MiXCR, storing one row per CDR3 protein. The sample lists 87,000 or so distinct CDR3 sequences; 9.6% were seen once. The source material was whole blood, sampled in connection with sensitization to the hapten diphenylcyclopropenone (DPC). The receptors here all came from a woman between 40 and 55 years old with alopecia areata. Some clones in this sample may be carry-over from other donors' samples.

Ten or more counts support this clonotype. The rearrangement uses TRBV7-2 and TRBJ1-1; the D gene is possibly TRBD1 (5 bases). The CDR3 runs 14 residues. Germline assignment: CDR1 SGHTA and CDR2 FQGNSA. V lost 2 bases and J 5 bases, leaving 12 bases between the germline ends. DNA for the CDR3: TGTGCCAGCAGCTTAAACTCCAGGGCGACTGAAGCTTTCTTT. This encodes CASSLNSRATEAFF.

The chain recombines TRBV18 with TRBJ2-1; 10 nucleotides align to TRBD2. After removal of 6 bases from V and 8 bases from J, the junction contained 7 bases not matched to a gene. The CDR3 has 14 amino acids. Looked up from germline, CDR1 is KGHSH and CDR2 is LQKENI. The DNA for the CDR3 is TGTGCCAGCTCTCTTACTAGCGGGGAGGATGAGCAGTTCTTC. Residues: CASSLTSGEDEQFF.

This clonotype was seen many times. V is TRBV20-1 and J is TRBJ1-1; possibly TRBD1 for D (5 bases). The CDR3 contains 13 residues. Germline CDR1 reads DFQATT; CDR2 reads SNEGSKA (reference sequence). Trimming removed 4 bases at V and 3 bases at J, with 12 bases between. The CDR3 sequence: CSATQGSDTEAFF. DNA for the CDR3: TGCAGTGCTACCCAGGGTTCGGACACTGAAGCTTTCTTT.

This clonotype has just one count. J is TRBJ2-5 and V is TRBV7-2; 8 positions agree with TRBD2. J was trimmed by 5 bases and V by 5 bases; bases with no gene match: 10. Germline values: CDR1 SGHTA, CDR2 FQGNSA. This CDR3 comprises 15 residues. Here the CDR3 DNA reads TGTGCCAGCAGCATTAGCCCGGGACTAGGGGAGACCCAGTACTTC. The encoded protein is CASSISPGLGETQYF. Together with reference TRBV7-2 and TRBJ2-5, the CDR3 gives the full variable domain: GAGVSQSPSNKVTEKGKDVELRCDPISGHTALYWYRQSLGQGLEFLIYFQGNSAPDKSGLPSDRFSAERTGGSVSTLTIQRTQQEDSAVYLCASSISPGLGETQYFGPGTRLLVL.

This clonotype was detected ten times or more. The DNA for the CDR3 is TGTGCCAGCAGCCTACTTTTGGGGTTCACTGAAGCTTTCTTT. It specifies CASSLLLGFTEAFF. This chain joins TRBV12-3 or TRBV12-4 and TRBJ1-1; D gene ambiguous. Trimming took off 6 bases at V and 4 bases at J, with 15 bases between the two ends. The CDR3 has 14 amino acids.

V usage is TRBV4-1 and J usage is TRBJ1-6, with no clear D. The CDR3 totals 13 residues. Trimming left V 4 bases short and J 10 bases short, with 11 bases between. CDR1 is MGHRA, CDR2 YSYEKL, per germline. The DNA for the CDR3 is TGCGCCAGCAGCCCGTCAGGAGACTCACCCCTCCACTTT. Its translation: CASSPSGDSPLHF.

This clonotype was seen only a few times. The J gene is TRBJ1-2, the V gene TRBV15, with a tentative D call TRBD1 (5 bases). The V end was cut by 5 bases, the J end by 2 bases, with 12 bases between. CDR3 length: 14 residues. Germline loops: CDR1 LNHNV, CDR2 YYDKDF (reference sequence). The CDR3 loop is CATSPGTKNYGYTF. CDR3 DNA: TGTGCCACCAGCCCCGGGACGAAAAACTATGGCTACACCTTC.

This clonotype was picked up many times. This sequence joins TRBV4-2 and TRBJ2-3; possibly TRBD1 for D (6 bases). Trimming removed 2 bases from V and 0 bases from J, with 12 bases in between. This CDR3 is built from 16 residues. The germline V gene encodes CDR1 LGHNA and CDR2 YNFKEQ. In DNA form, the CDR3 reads TGTGCCAGCAGCCAAATGGGGCAGGGGAGCACAGATACGCAGTATTTT. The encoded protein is CASSQMGQGSTDTQYF.

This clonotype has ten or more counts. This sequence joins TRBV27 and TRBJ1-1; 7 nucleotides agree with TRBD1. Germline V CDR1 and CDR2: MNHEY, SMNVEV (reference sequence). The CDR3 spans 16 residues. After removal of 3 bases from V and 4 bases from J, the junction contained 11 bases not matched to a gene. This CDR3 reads CASSFINPTGSTEAFF. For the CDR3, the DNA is TGTGCCAGCAGTTTTATTAATCCGACAGGGAGCACTGAAGCTTTCTTT.

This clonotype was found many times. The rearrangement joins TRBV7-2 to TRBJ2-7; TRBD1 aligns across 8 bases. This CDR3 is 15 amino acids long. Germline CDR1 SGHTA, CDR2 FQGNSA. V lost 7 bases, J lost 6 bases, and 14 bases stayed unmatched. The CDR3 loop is CASILTQGAPSEQYF. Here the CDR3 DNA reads TGTGCCAGCATCCTCACTCAGGGGGCCCCGTCCGAGCAGTACTTC.

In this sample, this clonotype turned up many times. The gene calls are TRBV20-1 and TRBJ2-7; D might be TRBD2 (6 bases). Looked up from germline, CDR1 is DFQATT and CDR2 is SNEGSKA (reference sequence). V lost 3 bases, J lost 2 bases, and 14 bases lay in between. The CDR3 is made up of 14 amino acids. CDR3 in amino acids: CSASGTRRTYEQYF. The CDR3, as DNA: TGCAGTGCTAGCGGGACTCGAAGAACCTACGAGCAGTACTTC.

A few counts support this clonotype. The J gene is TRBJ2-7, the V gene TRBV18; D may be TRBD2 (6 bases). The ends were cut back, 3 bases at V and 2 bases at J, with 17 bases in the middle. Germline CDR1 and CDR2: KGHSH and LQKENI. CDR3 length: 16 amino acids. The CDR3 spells CASSPPGTGSPYEQYF. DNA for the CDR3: TGTGCCAGCTCACCCCCAGGGACTGGCAGTCCCTACGAGCAGTACTTC.

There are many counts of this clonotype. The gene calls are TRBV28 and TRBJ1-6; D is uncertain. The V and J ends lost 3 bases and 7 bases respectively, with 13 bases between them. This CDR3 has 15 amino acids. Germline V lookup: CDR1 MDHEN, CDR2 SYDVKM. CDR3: CASSFVGSLNSPLHF. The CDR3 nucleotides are TGTGCCAGCAGTTTCGTCGGGTCTTTAAATTCACCCCTCCACTTT. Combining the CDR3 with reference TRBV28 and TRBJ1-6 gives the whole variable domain DVKVTQSSRYLVKRTGEKVFLECVQDMDHENMFWYRQDPGLGLRLIYFSYDVKMKEKGDIPEGYSVSREKKERFSLILESASTNQTSMYLCASSFVGSLNSPLHFGNGTRLTVT.

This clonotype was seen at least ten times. CDR3 sequence: CAMTGPRRVFF. In nucleotides, the CDR3 is TGTGCCATGACAGGGCCCCGCCGGGTGTTTTTT. The chain joins TRBV5-4 to TRBJ1-4; 7 bases align to TRBD1. With 9 bases clipped from V and 15 bases from J, the junction kept 11 bases outside the gene matches. The germline CDR1 and CDR2 sequences are SGHNT and YYREEE (reference sequence). The CDR3 has 11 amino acids.

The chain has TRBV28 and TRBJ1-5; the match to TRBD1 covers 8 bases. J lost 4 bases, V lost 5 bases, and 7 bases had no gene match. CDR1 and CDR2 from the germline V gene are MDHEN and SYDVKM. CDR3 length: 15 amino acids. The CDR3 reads CASSLQGGRNQPQHF. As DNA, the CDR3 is TGTGCCAGCAGTCTACAGGGGGGAAGGAATCAGCCCCAGCATTTT.

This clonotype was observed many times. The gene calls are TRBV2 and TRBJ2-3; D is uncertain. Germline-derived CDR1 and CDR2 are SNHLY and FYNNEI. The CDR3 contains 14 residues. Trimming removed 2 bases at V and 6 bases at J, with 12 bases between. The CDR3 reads CASSEQTGGDTQYF. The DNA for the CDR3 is TGTGCCAGCAGTGAACAAACCGGTGGGGATACGCAGTATTTT.

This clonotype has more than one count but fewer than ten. Here the CDR3 reads CSARPGQGARGYTF. CDR3 nucleotide sequence: TGCAGTGCTCGGCCGGGGCAGGGGGCGAGAGGCTACACCTTC. This chain links TRBV20-1 with TRBJ1-2, with 8 bases fitting TRBD1. Trimming cost V 5 bases and J 8 bases; bases outside gene matches: 13. This CDR3 is built from 14 residues. CDR1 DFQATT and CDR2 SNEGSKA come from the germline V gene (reference sequence).

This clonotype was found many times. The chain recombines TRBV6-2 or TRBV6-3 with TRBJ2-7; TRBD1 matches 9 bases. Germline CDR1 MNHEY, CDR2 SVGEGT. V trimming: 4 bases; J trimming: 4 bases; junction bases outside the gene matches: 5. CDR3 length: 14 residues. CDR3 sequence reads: CASSFTGGIYEQYF. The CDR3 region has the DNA TGTGCCAGCAGTTTCACAGGGGGCATTTACGAGCAGTACTTC.

The CDR3 DNA reads TGTGCCAGCAGTAGGGACAGAAACATTCAGTACTTC. Protein product: CASSRDRNIQYF. This chain connects TRBV6-5 to TRBJ2-4; 7 nucleotides align to TRBD1. Per the germline V gene, CDR1 is MNHEY and CDR2 is SVGAGI. This CDR3 has 12 residues. The V segment lost 5 bases and the J segment 6 bases; nucleotides outside the gene matches: 1.